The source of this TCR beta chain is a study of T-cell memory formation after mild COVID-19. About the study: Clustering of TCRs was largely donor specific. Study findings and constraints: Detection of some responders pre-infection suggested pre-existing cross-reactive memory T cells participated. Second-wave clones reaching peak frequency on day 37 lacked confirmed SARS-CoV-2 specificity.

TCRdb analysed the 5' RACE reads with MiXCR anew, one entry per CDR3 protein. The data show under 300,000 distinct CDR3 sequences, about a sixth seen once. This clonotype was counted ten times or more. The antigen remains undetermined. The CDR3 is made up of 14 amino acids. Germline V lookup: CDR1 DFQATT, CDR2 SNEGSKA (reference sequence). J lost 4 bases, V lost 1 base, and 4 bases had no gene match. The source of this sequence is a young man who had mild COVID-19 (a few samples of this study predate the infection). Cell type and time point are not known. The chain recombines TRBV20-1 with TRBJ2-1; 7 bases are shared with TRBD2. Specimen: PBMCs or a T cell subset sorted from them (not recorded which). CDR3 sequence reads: CSARGSGAYNEQFF. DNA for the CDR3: TGCAGTGCTAGAGGGAGCGGGGCGTACAATGAGCAGTTCTTC.